Detailed here is one T cell receptor beta chain. What it binds is not known. One entry per CDR3 protein results from TCRdb running MiXCR on the 5' RACE reads. The table lists hundreds of thousands of distinct CDR3 sequences, roughly a fifth of them singletons. The data stem from a study of T-cell memory formation after mild COVID-19. Germline CDR1 and CDR2: DFQATT and SNEGSKA (reference sequence). Between the trimmed V and J ends, which lost 1 base and 1 base, there was a span of 7 bases. The CDR3 loop spans 14 amino acids. Study conclusions and caveats: Day 15 to 85 contracting clones showed balanced CD4/CD8; day 15 to 37 expanders favored CD4+.

This receptor was identified in an adult woman who had mild COVID-19 (a few samples of this study predate the infection). Cell type and time point are not known. The chain couples TRBV20-1 to TRBJ2-2; D remains ambiguous. Specimen: PBMCs or a T cell subset sorted from them (not recorded which). This chain's CDR3 is CSARALGNTGELFF. CDR3 nucleotide sequence: TGCAGTGCTAGAGCCCTCGGGAACACCGGGGAGCTGTTTTTT.